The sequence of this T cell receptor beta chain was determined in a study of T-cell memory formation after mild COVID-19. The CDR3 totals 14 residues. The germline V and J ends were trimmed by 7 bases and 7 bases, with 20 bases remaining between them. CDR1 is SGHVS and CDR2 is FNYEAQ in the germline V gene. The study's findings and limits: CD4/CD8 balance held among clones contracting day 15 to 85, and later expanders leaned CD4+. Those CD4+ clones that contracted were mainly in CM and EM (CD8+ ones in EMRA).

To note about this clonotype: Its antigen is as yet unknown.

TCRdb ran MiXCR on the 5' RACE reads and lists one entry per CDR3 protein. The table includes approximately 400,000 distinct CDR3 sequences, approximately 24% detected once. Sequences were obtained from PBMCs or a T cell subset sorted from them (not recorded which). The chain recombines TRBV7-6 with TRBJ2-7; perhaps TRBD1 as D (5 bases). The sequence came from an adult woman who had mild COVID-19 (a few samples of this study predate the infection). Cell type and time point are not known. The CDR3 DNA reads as TGTGCCAGCACCCGAATCGTTGGGGCACCAGAGCAGTACTTC. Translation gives CASTRIVGAPEQYF.